These 11 T cell receptor beta chains share one sample of origin, sequenced in a study of blood T cell repertoires in COVID-19. The data were produced by immunoSEQ multiplex PCR, yet TCRdb's version contains in-frame clones alone and is incomplete. This repertoire shows about 140,000 clones, 86% found once; its top ten account for roughly 8.7%. Sequenced: peripheral blood. The source is a woman aged 55-75 years with acute or convalescent COVID-19.

The genes are TRBV5-4 and TRBJ2-1; 12 positions match TRBD1. This CDR3 contains 18 residues. The trim removed 3 bases at V and 1 base at J, leaving 8 bases unmatched. Germline values: CDR1 SGHNT, CDR2 YYREEE (reference sequence). CDR3 region: CASSSRDRGPLSYNEQFF. Written as DNA, the CDR3 is TGTGCCAGCAGCTCCCGGGACAGGGGGCCCCTATCCTACAATGAGCAGTTCTTC.

The chain couples TRBV7-9 to TRBJ1-6; D possibly corresponds to TRBD1 (5 bases). CDR1 and CDR2 from the germline V gene are SEHNR and FQNEAQ (reference sequence). The germline V and J ends were trimmed by 1 base and 5 bases, with 6 bases remaining between them. The CDR3 has 14 amino acids. In DNA form, the CDR3 reads TGTGCCAGCAGCTTAGGACAGAATAATTCACCCCTCCACTTT. This sequence encodes CASSLGQNNSPLHF.

Only a few counts were recorded for this clone. V is TRBV6-1 and J is TRBJ1-1; D is ambiguous. Trimming took off 0 bases at V and 2 bases at J, with 16 bases between the two ends. Germline CDR1 MNHNS, CDR2 SASEGT. The length of the CDR3 is 17 residues. CDR3 in amino acids: CASSEAAGLGINTEAFF. The CDR3 region has the DNA TGTGCCAGCAGTGAAGCGGCGGGGTTGGGAATAAACACTGAAGCTTTCTTT.

The chain employs TRBV10-2 and TRBJ2-7, with 10 bases aligning to TRBD1. The CDR3 contains 15 residues. V was clipped by 2 bases and J by 6 bases; unmatched bases: 7. Germline-derived CDR1 and CDR2 are WSHSY and SAAADI. Here the CDR3 DNA reads TGCGCCAGCAGTGAGGGGGGACAGGGGACGGCCGAGCAGTACTTC. It yields the protein CASSEGGQGTAEQYF.

This chain connects TRBV3-1 (or the pseudogene TRBV3-2) to TRBJ2-7; the D is unclear. Germline lookup yields CDR1 LGHDT and CDR2 YNNKEL (reference sequence). The CDR3 covers 12 residues. Trimming pared 0 bases from V and 3 bases from J, leaving 3 bases between. In DNA, the CDR3 is TGTGCCAGCAGCCAAGATCACTACGAGCAGTACTTC. The encoded protein is CASSQDHYEQYF.

CDR3 region: CASSPGLGTQYF. CDR3 bases: TGTGCCAGCAGCCCTGGGCTGGGGACCCAGTACTTC. The rearrangement joins TRBV7-2 to TRBJ2-5; D is uncertain. Germline CDR1 reads SGHTA; CDR2 reads FQGNSA. V was cut by 5 bases and J by 7 bases, with 11 bases left in between. CDR3 length: 12 residues.

The chain carries TRBV5-6 and TRBJ1-2; no clear D gene. CDR1 is SGHDT, CDR2 YYEEEE, per germline. Trimming removed 4 bases at V and 5 bases at J, with 15 bases between. The CDR3 extends over 14 amino acids. CDR3: CASSDSRRVYGYTF. CDR3 nucleotides: TGTGCCAGCAGCGACTCGAGGAGGGTGTATGGCTACACCTTC.

The chain's CDR3 is CASSTKNREFPTDTQYF. Here the CDR3 DNA reads TGTGCCAGTAGTACTAAAAACCGCGAATTCCCTACAGATACGCAGTATTTT. The gene calls are TRBV19 and TRBJ2-3, with D hard to call. V gave up 4 bases and J gave up 3 bases, with 20 bases separating them. Germline values: CDR1 LNHDA, CDR2 SQIVND (reference sequence). The CDR3 is 17 amino acids.

The genes are TRBV27 and TRBJ2-7, with D maybe TRBD1 (6 bases). V lost 8 bases and J 3 bases, leaving 11 bases between the germline ends. Germline V gene data show CDR1 as MNHEY and CDR2 as SMNVEV (reference sequence). The CDR3 runs 12 residues. CDR3 sequence (DNA): TGTGCCAGCGGCATACAGGGCTACGAGCAGTACTTC. Residues: CASGIQGYEQYF.

The chain joins TRBV6-5 to TRBJ2-7, with D possibly being TRBD2 (5 bases). This CDR3 comprises 13 residues. CDR1 and CDR2 (germline): MNHEY, SVGAGI. The germline V and J ends were trimmed by 7 bases and 3 bases, with 13 bases remaining between them. Here the CDR3 reads CASTGGGFYEQYF. The CDR3 nucleotides are TGTGCCAGCACCGGAGGAGGTTTCTACGAGCAGTACTTC.

The chain employs TRBV9 and TRBJ1-1; TRBD1 might be the D (5 bases). Germline V gene lookup returns CDR1 SGDLS and CDR2 YYNGEE. Trimming cost V 6 bases and J 1 base, with 13 bases left between them. The CDR3 has 14 residues. CDR3 nucleotide sequence: TGTGCCAGCACACCGGGGGGAGGGAACACTGAAGCTTTCTTT. This encodes CASTPGGGNTEAFF.